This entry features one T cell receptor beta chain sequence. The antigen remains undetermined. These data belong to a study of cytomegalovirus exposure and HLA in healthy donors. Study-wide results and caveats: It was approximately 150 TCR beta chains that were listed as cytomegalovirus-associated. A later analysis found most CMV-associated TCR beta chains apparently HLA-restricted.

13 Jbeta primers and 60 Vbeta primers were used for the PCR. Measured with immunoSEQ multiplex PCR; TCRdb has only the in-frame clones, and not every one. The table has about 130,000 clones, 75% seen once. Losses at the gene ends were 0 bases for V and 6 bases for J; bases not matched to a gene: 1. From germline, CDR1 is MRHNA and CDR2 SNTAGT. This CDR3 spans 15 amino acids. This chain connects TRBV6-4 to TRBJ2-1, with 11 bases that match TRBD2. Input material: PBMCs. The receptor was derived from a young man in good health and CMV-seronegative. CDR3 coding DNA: TGTGCCAGCAGTGACTCTAGCGGGGGGGCCAATGAGCAGTTCTTC. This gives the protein CASSDSSGGANEQFF.